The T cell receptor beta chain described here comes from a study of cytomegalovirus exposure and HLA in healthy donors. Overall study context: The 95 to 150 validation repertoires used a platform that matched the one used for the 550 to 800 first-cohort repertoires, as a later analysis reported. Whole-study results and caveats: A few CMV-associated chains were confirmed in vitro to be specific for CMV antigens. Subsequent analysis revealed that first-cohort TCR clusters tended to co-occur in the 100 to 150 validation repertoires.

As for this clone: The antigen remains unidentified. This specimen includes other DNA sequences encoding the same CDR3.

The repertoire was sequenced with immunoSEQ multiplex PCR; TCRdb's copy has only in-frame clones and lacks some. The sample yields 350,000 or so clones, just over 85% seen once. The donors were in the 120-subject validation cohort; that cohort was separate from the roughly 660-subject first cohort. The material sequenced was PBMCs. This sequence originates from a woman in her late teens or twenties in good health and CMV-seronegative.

The CDR3 DNA is TGCGCCAGCAGCCTGACTAGCGGCTCCTACAATGAGCAGTTCTTC. Its protein product is CASSLTSGSYNEQFF. The chain employs TRBV5-1 and TRBJ2-1; 9 bases line up with TRBD2. With 4 bases clipped from V and 0 bases from J, the junction kept 2 bases outside the gene matches. The CDR3 is 15 residues long. The germline V gene encodes CDR1 SGHRS and CDR2 YFSETQ.